These 22 T cell receptor beta chains share one sample of origin, sequenced in a study of Ad26.COV2.S vaccination and SARS-CoV-2 variants. Assay used: immunoSEQ multiplex PCR; TCRdb lists only in-frame clones, some missing. The sample includes about 320,000 clones, 85% to 90% of them seen just once. Indicated treatment: about 20 received Ad26.COV2.S at low or high dose, single or two shots; roughly five received placebo; per-sample allocation not given. Material that was analyzed had been drawn on day 63 after the first vaccine or placebo injection. The starting material was peripheral blood, obtained in a trial of Ad26.COV2.S vaccine versus placebo. The receptors come from a person aged 18-60 years who received the Ad26.COV2.S COVID-19 vaccine or a placebo.

V and J are TRBV6-1 and TRBJ1-4; D remains unclear. CDR1 is MNHNS, CDR2 SASEGT, per germline. CDR3 size: 15 residues. Between the trimmed V and J ends, which lost 3 bases and 5 bases, there was a span of 13 bases. CDR3 in DNA: TGTGCCAGCAGTGAGTTCGGAGGGCCGAATGAAAAACTGTTTTTT. Translation: CASSEFGGPNEKLFF.

The V and J genes are TRBV5-4 and TRBJ2-7; D not certain. From germline, CDR1 is SGHNT and CDR2 YYREEE (reference sequence). V was cut by 0 bases and J by 2 bases, with 9 bases left in between. The CDR3 is 14 amino acids. The CDR3 DNA reads TGTGCCAGCAGCTTGGGGGGATACACCTACGAGCAGTACTTC. This encodes CASSLGGYTYEQYF.

This chain uses TRBV3-1 (or the pseudogene TRBV3-2) with TRBJ2-3; 8 nucleotides match TRBD1. CDR1 is LGHDT, CDR2 YNNKEL, per germline (reference sequence). V shed 0 bases and J 0 bases; nucleotides not matched to a gene: 5. This CDR3 contains 17 residues. CDR3 residues: CASSQDGTGPSTDTQYF. DNA of the CDR3: TGTGCCAGCAGCCAAGACGGGACAGGACCCAGCACAGATACGCAGTATTTT.

The chain carries TRBV7-2 and TRBJ2-1, with unresolved D. The germline V gene encodes CDR1 SGHTA and CDR2 FQGNSA. V was trimmed by 1 base and J by 2 bases, leaving 9 bases between them. The CDR3 is 15 amino acids. CDR3 protein: CASSLGGSTYNEQFF. CDR3 nucleotides: TGTGCCAGCAGCTTAGGAGGTAGCACCTACAATGAGCAGTTCTTC.

This rearrangement joins TRBV7-8 to TRBJ2-1, with D perhaps given as TRBD1 or TRBD2 (5 bases each). CDR3 length: 14 residues. The ends were cut back, 1 base at V and 6 bases at J, with 10 bases in the middle. Germline loops: CDR1 SGHVS, CDR2 FQNEAQ. The CDR3 here is CASSLGGSSNEQFF. The DNA for the CDR3 is TGTGCCAGCAGCTTAGGGGGGTCTTCCAATGAGCAGTTCTTC.

The rearrangement links TRBV6-5 to TRBJ1-1; the D is unclear. This CDR3 region has 11 residues. Germline V gives CDR1 MNHEY, CDR2 SVGAGI. V was pared by 5 bases and J by 8 bases, with 9 bases between. CDR3 amino acids: CASSLNMEAFF. The CDR3 region has the DNA TGTGCCAGCAGTCTTAACATGGAAGCTTTCTTT.

The chain carries TRBV10-2 and TRBJ1-2, with D possibly TRBD1 on 5 matching bases. Looked up from germline, CDR1 is WSHSY and CDR2 is SAAADI. CDR3 length: 14 amino acids. V gave up 8 bases and J gave up 1 base, with 14 bases separating them. In nucleotides, the CDR3 is TGCGCCAGCCTCGACAGTAAAATTAACTATGGCTACACCTTC. Its translation is CASLDSKINYGYTF.

The rearrangement links TRBV7-8 to TRBJ2-3; no clear D gene. The CDR3 covers 12 residues. V shed 2 bases and J shed 5 bases, with 5 bases lying between them. Germline assignment: CDR1 SGHVS and CDR2 FQNEAQ. The CDR3 sequence is CASSLLLDTQYF. In DNA, the CDR3 is TGTGCCAGCAGCTTATTATTAGATACGCAGTATTTT. The full variable domain, in which reference TRBV7-8 and TRBJ2-3 provide the parts outside the CDR3, is GAGVSQSPRYKVAKRGQDVALRCDPISGHVSLFWYQQALGQGPEFLTYFQNEAQLDKSGLPSDRFFAERPEGSVSTLKIQRTQQEDSAVYLCASSLLLDTQYFGPGTRLTVL.

The rearrangement joins TRBV7-3 to TRBJ2-3, with 7 bases lining up with TRBD2. Germline values: CDR1 SGHTA, CDR2 FQGTGA. The CDR3 totals 14 residues. Trimming cost V 5 bases and J 6 bases; bases outside gene matches: 8. CDR3 sequence (DNA): TGTGCCAGCAGCAAAGGAGCGGGAAGCGATACGCAGTATTTT. Protein product: CASSKGAGSDTQYF. The full variable domain, with the rest looked up from reference TRBV7-3 and TRBJ2-3, is GAGVSQTPSNKVTEKGKYVELRCDPISGHTALYWYRQSLGQGPEFLIYFQGTGAADDSGLPNDRFFAVRPEGSVSTLKIQRTERGDSAVYLCASSKGAGSDTQYFGPGTRLTVL.

V is TRBV29-1 and J is TRBJ1-2; 8 bases agree with TRBD1. Germline assignment: CDR1 SQVTM and CDR2 ANQGSEA. The CDR3 covers 15 residues. V was pared by 6 bases and J by 4 bases, with 13 bases of the junction left unmatched. The CDR3 is CSVEGQVKPLYGYTF. The CDR3 DNA follows: TGCAGCGTAGAGGGACAGGTCAAACCCCTCTATGGCTACACCTTC.

This clone appeared a few times. This sequence joins TRBV15 and TRBJ2-2; 7 bases agree with TRBD2. This CDR3 has 16 amino acids. The germline gives CDR1 LNHNV, CDR2 YYDKDF (reference sequence). After removal of 6 bases from V and 5 bases from J, the junction contained 12 bases not matched to a gene. The CDR3 loop reads CATRSGTPLETGELFF. The CDR3 DNA reads TGTGCCACCAGGAGCGGGACTCCCCTCGAAACCGGGGAGCTGTTTTTT.

CDR3: CASSLGPNYEQYV. The CDR3 DNA sequence: TGTGCCAGCAGTTTAGGACCCAACTACGAGCAGTACGTC. The V and J genes are TRBV27 and TRBJ2-7; D gene unclear. Between the trimmed V and J ends, which lost 2 bases and 3 bases, there was a span of 8 bases. The CDR3 is 13 residues long. CDR1 is MNHEY, CDR2 SMNVEV, per germline (reference sequence).

The chain is built from TRBV2 and TRBJ1-5, with a weak D call TRBD1 (6 bases). V was trimmed by 6 bases and J by 7 bases, leaving 16 bases between them. The CDR3 is made up of 14 amino acids. Germline lookup yields CDR1 SNHLY and CDR2 FYNNEI. The CDR3 sequence: CASRRGGPGQPQHF. The DNA for the CDR3 is TGTGCCAGCAGGCGGGGGGGCCCCGGCCAGCCCCAGCATTTT.

The V and J genes are TRBV7-9 and TRBJ1-6; 12 nucleotides align to TRBD1. The ends lost 4 bases at V and 9 bases at J; junction bases unmatched: 10. Germline loops: CDR1 SEHNR, CDR2 FQNEAQ (reference sequence). CDR3 length: 17 amino acids. Written as DNA, the CDR3 is TGTGCCAGCAGCTCACCTAGGGACAGGGGGCTCGGTTCACCCCTCCACTTT. This encodes CASSSPRDRGLGSPLHF.

The rearrangement uses TRBV13 and TRBJ2-3; 12 bases line up with TRBD2. Losses at the gene ends were 5 bases for V and 0 bases for J; bases not matched to a gene: 12. CDR1 PRHDT and CDR2 FYEKMQ come from the germline V gene (reference sequence). The CDR3 has 19 residues. CDR3 nucleotides: TGTGCCAGCAGCCTCCCGGGACTAGCGGGCCTCCTTAGCACAGATACGCAGTATTTT. This translates into CASSLPGLAGLLSTDTQYF.

This rearrangement joins TRBV7-3 to TRBJ2-1, with D uncertain. The germline gives CDR1 SGHTA, CDR2 FQGTGA. Trimming shortened V by 5 bases and J by 5 bases, and 19 bases separated the two germline ends. There are 16 residues in the CDR3. CDR3 in DNA: TGTGCCAGCAGCCCCTCCCCTGGTGGCTTGGACAATGAGCAGTTCTTC. It encodes CASSPSPGGLDNEQFF.

The chain recombines TRBV5-5 with TRBJ2-2, with TRBD1 as a possible D gene (5 bases). V gave up 4 bases and J gave up 3 bases, with 16 bases separating them. Per germline, CDR1 SGHKS and CDR2 YYEKEE (reference sequence). The CDR3 is made up of 16 amino acids. The CDR3 region is CASSLQMTVHTGELFF. The DNA for the CDR3 is TGTGCCAGCAGCCTTCAGATGACAGTACACACCGGGGAGCTGTTTTTT.

This clone was recorded a few times. The V and J genes are TRBV24-1 and TRBJ2-1; tentative D call: TRBD2 (7 bases). CDR1 is KGHDR, CDR2 SFDVKD, per germline. CDR3 size: 14 residues. V dropped 3 bases and J dropped 8 bases, with 13 bases sitting between them. The CDR3 spells CATSDAGAEDEQFF. As DNA, the CDR3 is TGTGCCACCAGTGATGCGGGGGCTGAGGATGAGCAGTTCTTC.

The CDR3 nucleotides are TGTGCCACCCTCCGGACGGGAGCCCCAATTTGGGAGCAGTTCTTC. This codes for CATLRTGAPIWEQFF. The chain uses TRBV11-2 and TRBJ2-1; a possible D gene is TRBD2 (6 bases). Trimming removed 10 bases at V and 10 bases at J, with 26 bases between. The CDR3 contains 15 residues. Germline V lookup: CDR1 SGHAT, CDR2 FQNNGV.

The chain combines TRBV2 with TRBJ2-1, with 12 bases matching TRBD2. V lost 4 bases and J lost 8; bases outside the gene matches: 6. This CDR3 is 15 amino acids long. Germline CDR1 and CDR2: SNHLY and FYNNEI. CDR3 amino acids: CASSASGGAVDEQFF. The CDR3 nucleotides are TGTGCCAGCAGTGCTAGCGGGGGGGCTGTTGATGAGCAGTTCTTC.

This chain links TRBV7-9 with TRBJ2-7, with D unresolved. V lost 4 bases and J lost 0, with 4 bases in between. Germline CDR1 SEHNR, CDR2 FQNEAQ (reference sequence). The CDR3 totals 12 residues. This CDR3 reads CASSSTSYEQYF. The CDR3 coding sequence is TGTGCCAGCAGCTCCACCTCCTACGAGCAGTACTTC.

The V call is TRBV14, the J call TRBJ1-1; TRBD1 aligns across 9 bases. Germline V lookup: CDR1 SGHDN, CDR2 FVKESK. This CDR3 is 17 amino acids long. V shed 1 base and J 4 bases; nucleotides not matched to a gene: 10. CDR3 nucleotide sequence: TGTGCCAGCAGCCAAGGACAGGGGGTTGGGTCCGGCACTGAAGCTTTCTTT. This sequence encodes CASSQGQGVGSGTEAFF.